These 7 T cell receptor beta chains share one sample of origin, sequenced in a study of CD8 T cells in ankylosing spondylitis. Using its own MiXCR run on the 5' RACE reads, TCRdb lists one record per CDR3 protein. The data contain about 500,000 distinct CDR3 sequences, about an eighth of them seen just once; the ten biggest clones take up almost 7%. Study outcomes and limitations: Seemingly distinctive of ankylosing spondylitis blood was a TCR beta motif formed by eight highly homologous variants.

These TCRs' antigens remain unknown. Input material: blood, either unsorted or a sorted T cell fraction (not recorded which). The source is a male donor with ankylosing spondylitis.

The CDR3 sequence is CASSPARRLTGELFF. The CDR3 region has the DNA TGTGCCAGCAGCCCCGCCCGACGACTCACCGGGGAGCTGTTTTTT. This chain uses TRBV11-2 with TRBJ2-2; D ambiguous. The CDR3 covers 15 residues. CDR1 and CDR2 from the germline V gene are SGHAT and FQNNGV. The ends were cut back, 5 bases at V and 4 bases at J, with 14 bases in the middle.

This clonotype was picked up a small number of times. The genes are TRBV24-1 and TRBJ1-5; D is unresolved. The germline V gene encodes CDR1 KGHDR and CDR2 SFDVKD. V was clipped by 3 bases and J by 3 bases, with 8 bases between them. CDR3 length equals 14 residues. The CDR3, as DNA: TGTGCCACCAGTGATAGCGGACCCAATCAGCCCCAGCATTTT. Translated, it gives CATSDSGPNQPQHF.

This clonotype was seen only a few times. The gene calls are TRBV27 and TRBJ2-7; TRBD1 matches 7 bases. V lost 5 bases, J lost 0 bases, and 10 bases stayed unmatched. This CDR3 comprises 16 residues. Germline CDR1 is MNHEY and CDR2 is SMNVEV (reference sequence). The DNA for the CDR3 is TGTGCCAGCAGTCCATCCACAGGGGCCACCTCCTACGAGCAGTACGTC. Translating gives CASSPSTGATSYEQYV.

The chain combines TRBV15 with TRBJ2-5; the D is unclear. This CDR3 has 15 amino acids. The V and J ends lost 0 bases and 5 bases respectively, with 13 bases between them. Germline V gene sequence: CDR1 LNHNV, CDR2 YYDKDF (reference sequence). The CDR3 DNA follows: TGTGCCACCAGCAGAGATTTGTCGGGTGGGGAGACCCAGTACTTC. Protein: CATSRDLSGGETQYF.

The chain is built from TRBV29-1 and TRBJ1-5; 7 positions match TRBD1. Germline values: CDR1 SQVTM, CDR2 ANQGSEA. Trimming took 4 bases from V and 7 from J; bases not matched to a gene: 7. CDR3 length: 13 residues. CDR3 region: CSVATGRHQPQHF. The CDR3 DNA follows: TGCAGCGTTGCGACAGGGAGGCACCAGCCCCAGCATTTT.

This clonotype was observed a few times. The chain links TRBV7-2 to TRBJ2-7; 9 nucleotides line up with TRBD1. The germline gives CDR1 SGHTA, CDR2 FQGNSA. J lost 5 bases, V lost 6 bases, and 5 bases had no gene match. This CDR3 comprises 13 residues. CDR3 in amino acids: CASRGQGMHEQYF. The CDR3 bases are TGTGCCAGCAGAGGACAGGGGATGCACGAGCAGTACTTC.

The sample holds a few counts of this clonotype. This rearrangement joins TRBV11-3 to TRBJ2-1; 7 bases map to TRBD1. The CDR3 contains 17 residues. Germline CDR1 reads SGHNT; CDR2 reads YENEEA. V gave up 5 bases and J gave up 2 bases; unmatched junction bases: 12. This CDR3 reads CASSPGGSDFAYNEQFF. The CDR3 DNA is TGTGCCAGCAGCCCAGGGGGAAGCGATTTCGCCTACAATGAGCAGTTCTTC.